This entry lists 17 T cell receptor beta chains sequenced from one sample in a study of T cell repertoires in cytomegalovirus infection. No antigen has been identified for these receptors. MiXCR, run by TCRdb on the reads, gives a single entry per CDR3 protein. The sample includes roughly 310,000 distinct CDR3 sequences, roughly 28% of them seen just once. Sequenced material: cultured PBMCs, taken from culture after CMV antigen stimulation. The receptor set was obtained from a human donor in good health (CMV status not recorded). Some clones in this sample may be carry-over from other donors' samples.

J is TRBJ1-1 and V is TRBV29-1; 9 bases are a match to TRBD1. This CDR3 contains 16 residues. With 1 base clipped from V and 4 bases from J, the junction kept 10 bases outside the gene matches. Germline V gives CDR1 SQVTM, CDR2 ANQGSEA. CDR3 in amino acids: CSVEVPTDRGITEAFF. Written as DNA, the CDR3 is TGCAGCGTTGAAGTTCCGACAGACAGGGGGATCACTGAAGCTTTCTTT.

In its sample, this clonotype was seen many times. The chain has TRBV28 and TRBJ2-3; unclear D gene. This CDR3 is 11 amino acids long. Trimming removed 6 bases at V and 6 bases at J, with 7 bases between. Germline values: CDR1 MDHEN, CDR2 SYDVKM. The CDR3 reads CASSLKDTQYF. In DNA, the CDR3 is TGTGCCAGCAGCTTAAAGGATACGCAGTATTTT.

V is TRBV19 and J is TRBJ1-5; D gene unclear. Deletions cut 1 base from V and 4 bases from J, with 14 bases between. Per germline, CDR1 LNHDA and CDR2 SQIVND (reference sequence). This CDR3 is built from 16 residues. The CDR3 DNA reads as TGTGCCAGTAGTATAGGGGCAGGTAGGTGGAATCAGCCCCAGCATTTT. It translates to CASSIGAGRWNQPQHF.

This clonotype was counted between two and nine times. The chain combines TRBV7-8 with TRBJ1-5, with D unresolved. The CDR3 spans 14 residues. V gave up 2 bases and J gave up 3 bases, with 8 bases separating them. Germline lookup yields CDR1 SGHVS and CDR2 FQNEAQ. The CDR3 DNA is TGTGCCAGCAGCTTATGGCAGATCAATCAGCCCCAGCATTTT. It encodes CASSLWQINQPQHF.

With regard to this clonotype: This could be a read error, since a much larger clone is one nucleotide away. The chain links TRBV24-1 to TRBJ2-1; 11 bases map to TRBD2. Per germline, CDR1 KGHDR and CDR2 SFDVKD. V lost 4 bases to trimming and J lost 4 bases; unmatched junction nucleotides: 5. This CDR3 is 16 amino acids long. The CDR3 here is CATSEIGTSGYNEQFF. DNA for the CDR3: TGTGCCACCAGTGAAATCGGGACTAGCGGATACAATGAGCAGTTCTTC.

The chain combines TRBV4-2 with TRBJ1-2, with a tentative D call TRBD1 (5 bases). CDR1 and CDR2 (germline): LGHNA, YNFKEQ. With 1 base removed from V and 3 bases from J, the gap between germline ends came to 15 bases. The CDR3 length is 16 residues. CDR3 in amino acids: CASSQVGTDLDYGYTF. CDR3 nucleotides: TGTGCCAGCAGCCAAGTAGGGACCGATCTGGACTATGGCTACACCTTC.

This chain joins TRBV12-3 or TRBV12-4 and TRBJ2-2, with 8 bases fitting TRBD1. This CDR3 has 19 amino acids. The J segment lost 6 bases and the V segment lost 7 bases, leaving 22 bases of the junction unmatched. This CDR3 is CASTPVSGQVPRIAGELFF. The CDR3 DNA reads as TGTGCCAGCACCCCAGTTTCGGGACAGGTTCCAAGAATAGCCGGGGAGCTGTTTTTT.

The J gene is TRBJ2-6, the V gene TRBV5-6; D may be TRBD1 or TRBD2 (6 bases each). The CDR3 loop spans 19 amino acids. V lost 4 bases and J 0 bases, leaving 20 bases between the germline ends. Germline V CDR1 and CDR2: SGHDT, YYEEEE. The CDR3 spells CASSQDRFTEGSGANVLTF. The CDR3 DNA follows: TGTGCCAGCAGCCAGGACAGATTCACGGAGGGCTCTGGGGCCAACGTCCTGACTTTC.

This clonotype appeared a few times. The chain's CDR3 is CASSPRDRESSGANVLTF. The CDR3 nucleotides read TGTGCCAGCAGCCCCCGGGACAGGGAAAGTTCTGGGGCCAACGTCCTGACTTTC. The rearrangement joins TRBV7-9 to TRBJ2-6; 9 bases fit TRBD1. V lost 5 bases, J lost 1 base, and 9 bases stayed unmatched. CDR1 is SEHNR, CDR2 FQNEAQ, per germline (reference sequence). This CDR3 spans 18 amino acids.

This clonotype was observed a few times. The chain has TRBV7-6 and TRBJ1-4, with 7 nucleotides matching TRBD1. CDR3 size: 13 residues. J was trimmed by 14 bases and V by 2 bases; bases with no gene match: 8. CDR1 SGHVS and CDR2 FNYEAQ come from the germline V gene. CDR3 protein: CASSLWDRPGLFF. In DNA, the CDR3 is TGTGCCAGCAGCTTATGGGACAGACCGGGGCTGTTTTTT. The entire variable domain, with the rest obtained from reference TRBV7-6 and TRBJ1-4, is as follows: GAGVSQSPRYKVTKRGQDVALRCDPISGHVSLYWYRQALGQGPEFLTYFNYEAQQDKSGLPNDRFSAERPEGSISTLTIQRTEQRDSAMYRCASSLWDRPGLFFGSGTQLSVL.

This clonotype has just a few counts. This rearrangement joins TRBV19 to TRBJ1-6; the D is unclear. Germline lookup yields CDR1 LNHDA and CDR2 SQIVND (reference sequence). The CDR3 totals 15 residues. The ends were cut back, 3 bases at V and 4 bases at J, with 10 bases in the middle. This chain's CDR3 is CASSIGIGYNSPLHF. In nucleotides, the CDR3 is TGTGCCAGTAGTATCGGAATTGGGTATAATTCACCCCTCCACTTT. Drawing the rest from reference TRBV19 and TRBJ1-6, the complete variable domain is DGGITQSPKYLFRKEGQNVTLSCEQNLNHDAMYWYRQDPGQGLRLIYYSQIVNDFQKGDIAEGYSVSREKKESFPLTVTSAQKNPTAFYLCASSIGIGYNSPLHFGNGTRLTVT.

The chain joins TRBV7-2 to TRBJ2-5; D perhaps matches TRBD2 (6 bases). CDR3 length: 15 residues. Trimming took off 1 base at V and 5 bases at J, with 14 bases between the two ends. Germline values: CDR1 SGHTA, CDR2 FQGNSA. CDR3 bases: TGTGCCAGCAGCTTAGGAACTAGCTGGGTCGAGACCCAGTACTTC. Protein sequence: CASSLGTSWVETQYF.

V and J are TRBV4-1 and TRBJ1-2; possibly TRBD1 for D (5 bases). Deletions cut 1 base from V and 13 bases from J, with 10 bases between. The CDR3 spans 11 residues. Germline CDR1 and CDR2: MGHRA and YSYEKL. CDR3 region: CASSQGGHSTF. CDR3 nucleotide sequence: TGCGCCAGCAGCCAAGGTGGACACTCCACCTTC.

This clonotype was seen a handful of times. J is TRBJ1-5 and V is TRBV6-6, with TRBD1 as a possible D gene (6 bases). The germline gives CDR1 MNHNY, CDR2 SVGAGI (reference sequence). V shed 7 bases and J shed 2 bases, with 12 bases lying between them. There are 14 residues in the CDR3. The chain's CDR3 is CASTVQGGNQPQHF. The DNA of the CDR3 is TGTGCCAGCACGGTACAGGGAGGCAATCAGCCCCAGCATTTT.

This clonotype was recorded a few times. The chain couples TRBV19 to TRBJ1-5; maybe TRBD1 (5 bases). The V and J ends lost 4 bases and 4 bases respectively, with 8 bases between them. Germline V gene sequence: CDR1 LNHDA, CDR2 SQIVND (reference sequence). This CDR3 comprises 13 residues. CDR3 in amino acids: CASSKSGNQPQHF. The CDR3 region has the DNA TGTGCCAGTAGTAAATCAGGGAATCAGCCCCAGCATTTT.

The chain joins TRBV6-6 to TRBJ1-2, with a weak D call TRBD1 (5 bases). V gave up 2 bases and J gave up 6 bases, with 10 bases separating them. This CDR3 is 13 amino acids long. Germline V gene lookup returns CDR1 MNHNY and CDR2 SVGAGI (reference sequence). CDR3 nucleotide sequence: TGTGCCAGCAGTTACCGGGGCCAGGATGGCTACACCTTC. This translates into CASSYRGQDGYTF.

The chain combines TRBV19 with TRBJ1-5; D unclear. The CDR3 consists of 15 residues. V lost 5 bases, J lost 2 bases, and 13 bases lay in between. CDR1 and CDR2 from the germline V gene are LNHDA and SQIVND (reference sequence). The CDR3 is CASSVPMWGNQPQHF. The CDR3 coding sequence is TGTGCCAGTAGTGTGCCGATGTGGGGCAATCAGCCCCAGCATTTT.